These 15 T cell receptor beta chains originate from one sample sequenced in a study of T cell responses to AZD1222 COVID-19 vaccine. The table came from immunoSEQ multiplex PCR; TCRdb's copy has only in-frame clones and leaves some out. The data contain around 130,000 clones, about 89% of them singletons. The material sequenced was peripheral blood, taken 28 days after the second dose of the MenACWY control vaccine. The receptors come from an adult who received the MenACWY meningococcal vaccine as a control.

The chain carries TRBV18 and TRBJ1-1; 10 positions match TRBD1. The CDR3 extends over 15 amino acids. V lost 5 bases, J lost 5 bases, and 8 bases stayed unmatched. Germline CDR1 reads KGHSH; CDR2 reads LQKENI. CDR3: CASSTPTGGGTEAFF. CDR3 bases: TGTGCCAGCTCAACCCCGACAGGGGGCGGAACTGAAGCTTTCTTT.

The chain couples TRBV7-2 to TRBJ2-1; D is unclear. V lost 1 base to trimming and J lost 6 bases, with 7 bases between them. Germline V gene data show CDR1 as SGHTA and CDR2 as FQGNSA. The CDR3 is 13 amino acids. CDR3 residues: CASSLGAVNEQFF. CDR3 nucleotide sequence: TGTGCCAGCAGCTTAGGGGCAGTCAATGAGCAGTTCTTC.

The J gene is TRBJ2-3, the V gene TRBV2; 8 bases are a match to TRBD2. Per the germline V gene, CDR1 is SNHLY and CDR2 is FYNNEI. V lost 6 bases to trimming and J lost 6 bases; unmatched junction nucleotides: 5. The CDR3 is 13 amino acids. The CDR3 nucleotides are TGTGCCAGCAGAGCGGGAGCCCTGGATACGCAGTATTTT. Residues: CASRAGALDTQYF.

In this sample, this clone turned up once. This chain connects TRBV10-2 to TRBJ1-1; D remains ambiguous. The V end was cut by 4 bases, the J end by 1 base, with 10 bases between. The CDR3 runs to 14 residues. Germline V gene lookup returns CDR1 WSHSY and CDR2 SAAADI. The chain's CDR3 is CASSGGLSNTEAFF. CDR3 nucleotide sequence: TGCGCCAGCAGTGGAGGGTTGTCGAACACTGAAGCTTTCTTT.

The rearrangement joins TRBV19 to TRBJ1-2; D is possibly TRBD1 (5 bases). The germline V and J ends were trimmed by 0 bases and 4 bases, with 12 bases remaining between them. This CDR3 has 15 residues. Germline V lookup: CDR1 LNHDA, CDR2 SQIVND (reference sequence). CDR3 loop: CASSIDRGSVYGYTF. CDR3 DNA sequence: TGTGCCAGTAGTATAGATCGGGGGAGCGTCTATGGCTACACCTTC.

This rearrangement joins TRBV27 to TRBJ2-1; 7 bases match TRBD2. The V gene's germline CDR1 is MNHEY and CDR2 SMNVEV (reference sequence). CDR3 length equals 16 residues. V shed 5 bases and J 9 bases; nucleotides not matched to a gene: 16. The CDR3 DNA sequence: TGTGCCAGCAGTACAACCGGGAGGACGGGTGGTTCTGAGCAGTTCTTC. It codes for CASSTTGRTGGSEQFF.

The V gene is TRBV5-1, the J gene TRBJ2-7; 10 nucleotides line up with TRBD1. The CDR3 is made up of 14 amino acids. Germline CDR1 reads SGHRS; CDR2 reads YFSETQ. V trimming: 4 bases; J trimming: 6 bases; junction bases outside the gene matches: 7. CDR3 residues: CASSATGGSGEQYF. The CDR3 region has the DNA TGCGCCAGCAGCGCGACAGGGGGCAGCGGCGAGCAGTACTTC. The full variable domain, with the rest looked up from reference TRBV5-1 and TRBJ2-7, is KAGVTQTPRYLIKTRGQQVTLSCSPISGHRSVSWYQQTPGQGLQFLFEYFSETQRNKGNFPGRFSGRQFSNSRSEMNVSTLELGDSALYLCASSATGGSGEQYFGPGTRLTVT.

V is TRBV5-1 and J is TRBJ1-5; D gene unclear. Germline V CDR1 and CDR2: SGHRS, YFSETQ. CDR3 size: 14 residues. Trimming took 0 bases from V and 0 from J, leaving 4 bases between them. The CDR3 sequence is CASSLGYSNQPQHF. The CDR3 nucleotides read TGCGCCAGCAGCTTGGGGTATAGCAATCAGCCCCAGCATTTT.

V is TRBV7-3 and J is TRBJ1-6; D unresolved. Trimming removed 1 base from V and 4 bases from J, with 5 bases in between. The V gene's germline CDR1 is SGHTA and CDR2 FQGTGA. The CDR3 is 14 residues long. The CDR3 DNA sequence: TGTGCCAGCAGCTTAAATTCGTATAATTCACCCCTCCACTTT. Encoded protein: CASSLNSYNSPLHF.

This clone appeared a single time. Here the CDR3 DNA reads TGTGCCAGCAGTGGGACCGGGGAGCTGTTTTTT. It is translated as CASSGTGELFF. This chain uses TRBV9 with TRBJ2-2; D remains ambiguous. Germline-derived CDR1 and CDR2 are SGDLS and YYNGEE. Trimming removed 5 bases at V and 5 bases at J, with 4 bases between. The CDR3 loop spans 11 amino acids.

The V gene is TRBV7-9, the J gene TRBJ2-7; 9 bases are a match to TRBD1. J lost 6 bases, V lost 5 bases, and 8 bases had no gene match. The germline V gene encodes CDR1 SEHNR and CDR2 FQNEAQ (reference sequence). This CDR3 comprises 14 residues. The CDR3 region has the DNA TGTGCCAGCAGCAGGGGACAGGGAAGGTCCGAGCAGTACTTC. This gives the protein CASSRGQGRSEQYF.

The chain has TRBV3-1 (or the pseudogene TRBV3-2) and TRBJ2-3; the match to TRBD2 covers 9 bases. The V and J ends lost 2 bases and 4 bases, in that order; junction bases with no gene match: 4. The CDR3 consists of 15 residues. The germline CDR1 and CDR2 sequences are LGHDT and YNNKEL (reference sequence). This CDR3 is CASSQQAGGPDTQYF. The DNA for the CDR3 is TGTGCCAGCAGCCAACAAGCGGGAGGACCAGATACGCAGTATTTT.

This clone showed up just a few times. The V gene is TRBV7-9, the J gene TRBJ2-7, with D perhaps TRBD1 (6 bases). CDR1 SEHNR and CDR2 FQNEAQ come from the germline V gene (reference sequence). V lost 2 bases and J lost 7, with 24 bases in between. This CDR3 comprises 17 residues. The CDR3 DNA follows: TGTGCCAGCAGCTTACTCGGGACCTCGACCATGAGGGGGGAGCAGTACTTC. Translated, it gives CASSLLGTSTMRGEQYF.

The chain carries TRBV6-5 and TRBJ1-1; D gene unclear. The CDR3 is made up of 15 amino acids. Germline V gene sequence: CDR1 MNHEY, CDR2 SVGAGI. V lost 0 bases and J 1 base, leaving 9 bases between the germline ends. In DNA, the CDR3 is TGTGCCAGCAGTTACTCGTCGGGCAAGAACACTGAAGCTTTCTTT. Its protein is CASSYSSGKNTEAFF.

The chain couples TRBV6-4 to TRBJ2-3; D may correspond to TRBD1 or TRBD2 (6 bases each). With 2 bases removed from V and 1 base from J, the gap between germline ends came to 10 bases. The CDR3 is 15 amino acids. Germline CDR1 MRHNA, CDR2 SNTAGT. The CDR3 region has the DNA TGTGCCAGCAGTGACCTGGGGGGCGGCACAGATACGCAGTATTTT. It specifies CASSDLGGGTDTQYF.